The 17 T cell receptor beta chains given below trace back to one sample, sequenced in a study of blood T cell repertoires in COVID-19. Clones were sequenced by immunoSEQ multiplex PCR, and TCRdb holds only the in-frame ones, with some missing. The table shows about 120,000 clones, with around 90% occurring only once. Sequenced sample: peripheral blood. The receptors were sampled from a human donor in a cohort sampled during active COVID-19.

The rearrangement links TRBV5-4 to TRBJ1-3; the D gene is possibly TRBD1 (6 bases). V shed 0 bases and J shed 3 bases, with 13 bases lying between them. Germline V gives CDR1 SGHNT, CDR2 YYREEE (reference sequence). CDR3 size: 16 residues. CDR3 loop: CASSLDLRGDGNTIYF. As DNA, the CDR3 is TGTGCCAGCAGCTTGGATCTCAGGGGCGATGGAAACACCATATATTTT.

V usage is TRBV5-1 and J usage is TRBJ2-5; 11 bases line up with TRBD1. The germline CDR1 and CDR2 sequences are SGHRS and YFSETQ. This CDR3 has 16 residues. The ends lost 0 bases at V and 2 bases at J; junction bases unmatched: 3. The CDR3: CASSLVGQGAQETQYF. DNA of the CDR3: TGCGCCAGCAGCTTGGTTGGACAGGGGGCGCAAGAGACCCAGTACTTC.

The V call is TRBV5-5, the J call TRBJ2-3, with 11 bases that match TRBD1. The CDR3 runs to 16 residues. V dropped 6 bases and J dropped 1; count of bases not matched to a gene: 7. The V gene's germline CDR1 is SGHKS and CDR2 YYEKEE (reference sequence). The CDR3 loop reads CASTKDRGPGTDTQYF. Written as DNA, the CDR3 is TGTGCCAGCACCAAGGACAGGGGGCCCGGCACAGATACGCAGTATTTT.

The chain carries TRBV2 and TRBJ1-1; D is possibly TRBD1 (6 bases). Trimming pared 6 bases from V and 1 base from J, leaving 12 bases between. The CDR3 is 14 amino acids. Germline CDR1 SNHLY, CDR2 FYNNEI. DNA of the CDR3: TGTGCCAGCAGCTTAAGGACAGCGAACACTGAAGCTTTCTTT. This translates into CASSLRTANTEAFF.

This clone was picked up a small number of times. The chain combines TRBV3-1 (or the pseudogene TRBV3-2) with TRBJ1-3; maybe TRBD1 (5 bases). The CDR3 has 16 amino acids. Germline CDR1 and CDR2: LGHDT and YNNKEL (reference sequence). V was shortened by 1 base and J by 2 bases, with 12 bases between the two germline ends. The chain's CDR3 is CASSQVSGSTGNTIYF. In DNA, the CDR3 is TGTGCCAGCAGCCAAGTCTCAGGGTCAACTGGAAACACCATATATTTT.

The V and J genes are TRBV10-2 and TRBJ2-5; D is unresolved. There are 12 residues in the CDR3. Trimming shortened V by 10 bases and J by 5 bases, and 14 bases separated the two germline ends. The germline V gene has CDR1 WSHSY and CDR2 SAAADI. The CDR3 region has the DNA TGCGCCACCCGCTATACCGTTGAGACCCAGTACTTC. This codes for CATRYTVETQYF.

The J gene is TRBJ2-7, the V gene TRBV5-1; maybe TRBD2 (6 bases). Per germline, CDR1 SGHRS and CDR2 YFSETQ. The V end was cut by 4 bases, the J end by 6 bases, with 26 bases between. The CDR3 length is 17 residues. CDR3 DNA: TGCGCCAGCAGCCTGGAGGGTAGAGGGAGCTCCCTCGGCGAGCAGTACTTC. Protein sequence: CASSLEGRGSSLGEQYF. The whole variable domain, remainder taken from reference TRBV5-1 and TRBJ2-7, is KAGVTQTPRYLIKTRGQQVTLSCSPISGHRSVSWYQQTPGQGLQFLFEYFSETQRNKGNFPGRFSGRQFSNSRSEMNVSTLELGDSALYLCASSLEGRGSSLGEQYFGPGTRLTVT.

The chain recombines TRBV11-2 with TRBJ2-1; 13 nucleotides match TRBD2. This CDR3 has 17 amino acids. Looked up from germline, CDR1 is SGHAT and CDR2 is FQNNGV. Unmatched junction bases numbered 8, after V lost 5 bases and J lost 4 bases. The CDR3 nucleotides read TGTGCCAGCAGCCTGCGGACTAGCGGGGGTCGATACAATGAGCAGTTCTTC. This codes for CASSLRTSGGRYNEQFF.

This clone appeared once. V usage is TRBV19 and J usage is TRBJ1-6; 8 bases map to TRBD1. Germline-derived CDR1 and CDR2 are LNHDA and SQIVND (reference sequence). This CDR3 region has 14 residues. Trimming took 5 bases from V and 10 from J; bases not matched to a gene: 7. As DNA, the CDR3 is TGTGCCAGTAGTCGTGGACAGGGTCAGTCACCCCTCCACTTT. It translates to CASSRGQGQSPLHF.

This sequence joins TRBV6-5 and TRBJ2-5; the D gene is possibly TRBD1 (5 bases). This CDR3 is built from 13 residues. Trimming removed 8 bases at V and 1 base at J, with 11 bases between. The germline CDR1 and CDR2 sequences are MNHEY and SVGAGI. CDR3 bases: TGTGCCAGCGAAGGGGTACTCCAAGAGACCCAGTACTTC. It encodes CASEGVLQETQYF.

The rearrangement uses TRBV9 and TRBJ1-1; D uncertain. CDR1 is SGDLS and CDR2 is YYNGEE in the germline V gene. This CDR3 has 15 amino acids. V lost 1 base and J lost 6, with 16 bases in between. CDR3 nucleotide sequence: TGTGCCAGCAGCGTACCTGATACGCGGAGGGCTGAAGCTTTCTTT. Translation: CASSVPDTRRAEAFF.

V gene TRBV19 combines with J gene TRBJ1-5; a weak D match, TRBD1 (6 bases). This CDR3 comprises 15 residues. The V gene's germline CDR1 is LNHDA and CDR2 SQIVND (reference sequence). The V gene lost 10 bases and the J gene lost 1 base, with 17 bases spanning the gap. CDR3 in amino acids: CAISRTDTSNQPQHF. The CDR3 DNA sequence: TGTGCCATCTCGAGGACAGACACGAGCAATCAGCCCCAGCATTTT. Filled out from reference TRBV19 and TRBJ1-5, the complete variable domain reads DGGITQSPKYLFRKEGQNVTLSCEQNLNHDAMYWYRQDPGQGLRLIYYSQIVNDFQKGDIAEGYSVSREKKESFPLTVTSAQKNPTAFYLCAISRTDTSNQPQHFGDGTRLSIL.

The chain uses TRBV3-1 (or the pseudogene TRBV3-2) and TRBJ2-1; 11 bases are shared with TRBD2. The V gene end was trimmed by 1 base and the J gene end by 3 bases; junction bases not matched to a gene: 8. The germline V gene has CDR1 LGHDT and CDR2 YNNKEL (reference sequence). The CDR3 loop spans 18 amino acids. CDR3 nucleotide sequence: TGTGCCAGCAGCCAAGTTCGGGGACTAGCGGAGGACTACAATGAGCAGTTCTTC. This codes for CASSQVRGLAEDYNEQFF.

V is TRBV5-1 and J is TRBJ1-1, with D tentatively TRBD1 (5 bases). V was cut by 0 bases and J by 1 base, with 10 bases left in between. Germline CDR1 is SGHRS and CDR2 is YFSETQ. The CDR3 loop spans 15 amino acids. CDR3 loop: CASSLEGQGNTEAFF. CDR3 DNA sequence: TGCGCCAGCAGCTTGGAAGGACAAGGGAACACTGAAGCTTTCTTT.

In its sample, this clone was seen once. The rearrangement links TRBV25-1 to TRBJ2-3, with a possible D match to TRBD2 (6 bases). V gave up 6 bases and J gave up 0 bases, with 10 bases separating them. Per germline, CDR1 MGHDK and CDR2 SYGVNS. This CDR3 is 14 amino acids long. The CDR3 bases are TGTGCCAGCAGCAAAGCGGGTAGCACAGATACGCAGTATTTT. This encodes CASSKAGSTDTQYF.

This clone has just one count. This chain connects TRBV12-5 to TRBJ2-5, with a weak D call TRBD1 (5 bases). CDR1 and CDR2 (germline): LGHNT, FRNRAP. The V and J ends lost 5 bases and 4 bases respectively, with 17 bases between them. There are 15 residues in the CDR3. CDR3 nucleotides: TGTGCTAGTGGTACCTCCGTTCAGGGCCCAGAGACCCAGTACTTC. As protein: CASGTSVQGPETQYF.

This CDR3 reads CASSLAQGRSGDKLFF. The CDR3 DNA reads TGTGCCAGCAGCTTAGCCCAAGGCAGGAGCGGAGACAAACTGTTTTTT. V gene TRBV7-9 combines with J gene TRBJ1-4, with D uncertain. CDR3 length equals 16 residues. CDR1 and CDR2 (germline): SEHNR, FQNEAQ (reference sequence). Between the trimmed V and J ends, which lost 0 bases and 11 bases, there was a span of 19 bases. Filled out from reference TRBV7-9 and TRBJ1-4, the complete variable domain reads DTGVSQNPRHKITKRGQNVTFRCDPISEHNRLYWYRQTLGQGPEFLTYFQNEAQLEKSRLLSDRFSAERPKGSFSTLEIQRTEQGDSAMYLCASSLAQGRSGDKLFFGSGTQLSVL.